The entry below describes one T cell receptor (beta chain). A single record per CDR3 protein comes from TCRdb applying MiXCR to the reads. Of about 150,000 distinct CDR3 sequences in the sample, about a sixth were seen once. The CDR3 is made up of 15 amino acids. The V and J ends lost 5 bases and 0 bases respectively, with 13 bases between them. Per the germline V gene, CDR1 is SGHTA and CDR2 is FQGTGA. This record comes from a study of T cell repertoires in cytomegalovirus infection. About the research overall: Based on public TCR beta signatures, there were indications of CMV infection and of a matching HLA type.

Sequencing input: CD8+ T cells from PBMCs. The chain employs TRBV7-3 and TRBJ1-1; tentative D call: TRBD1 (5 bases). This receptor was taken from a human donor in good health (CMV status not recorded). Some clones in this sample may be carry-over from other donors' samples. The CDR3 spells CASSLGERVNTEAFF. The CDR3 DNA reads as TGTGCCAGCAGCCTGGGGGAACGGGTGAACACTGAAGCTTTCTTT. Looking up the rest from reference TRBV7-3 and TRBJ1-1 gives the full variable domain: GAGVSQTPSNKVTEKGKYVELRCDPISGHTALYWYRQSLGQGPEFLIYFQGTGAADDSGLPNDRFFAVRPEGSVSTLKIQRTERGDSAVYLCASSLGERVNTEAFFGQGTRLTVV.